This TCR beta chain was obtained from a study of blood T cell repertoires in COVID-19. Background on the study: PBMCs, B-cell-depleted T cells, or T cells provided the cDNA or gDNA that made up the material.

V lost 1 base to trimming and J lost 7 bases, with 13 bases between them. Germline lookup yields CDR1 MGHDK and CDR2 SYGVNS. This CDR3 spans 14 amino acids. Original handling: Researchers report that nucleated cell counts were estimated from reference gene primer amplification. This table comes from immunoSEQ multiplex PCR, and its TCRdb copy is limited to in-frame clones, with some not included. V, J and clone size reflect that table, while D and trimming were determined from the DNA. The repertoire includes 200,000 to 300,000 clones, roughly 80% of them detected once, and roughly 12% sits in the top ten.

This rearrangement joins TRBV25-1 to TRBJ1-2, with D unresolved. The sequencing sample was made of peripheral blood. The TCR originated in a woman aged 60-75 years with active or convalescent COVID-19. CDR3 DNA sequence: TGTGCCAGCAGTGAATCTGCAGGTCGGCCTGGCTACACCTTC. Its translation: CASSESAGRPGYTF.